This T cell receptor (beta chain) emerged from a study of blood T cell repertoires in COVID-19. Study context: COVID-19 samples, acute and convalescent, were from the United States, Italy and Spain. Nucleic acid was either cDNA or gDNA, and it came from T cells, B-cell-depleted T cells, or PBMCs.

Per the study methods: Reference gene primer amplification gave nucleated cell count estimates. Clones were sequenced by immunoSEQ multiplex PCR, and TCRdb holds only the in-frame ones, with some missing. V, J and clone size derive from that table, while D and trimming were established from the DNA sequence. The data hold about 220,000 clones, with over 70% observed a single time. The CDR3 loop spans 17 amino acids. After removal of 1 base from V and 9 bases from J, the junction contained 10 bases not matched to a gene. Germline CDR1 LGHNT, CDR2 FRNRAP. Sequenced input: peripheral blood. V usage is TRBV12-5 and J usage is TRBJ2-1; 12 positions match TRBD2. This TCR was sampled from an older woman with acute or convalescent COVID-19. The CDR3 nucleotides are TGTGCTAGTGGTTTGGGAACCCTAGCGGGGGGGCAGGGTGAGCAGTTCTTC. Encoded protein: CASGLGTLAGGQGEQFF.